This T cell receptor (beta chain) appears in the sequencing data of a study of T cell repertoires in cytomegalovirus infection. Across the study: HLA-B-restricted CMV epitopes that are well studied were used alongside recently identified HLA-C-restricted ones. General study results and limits: Predominance within the ex vivo response was attributable to HLA-C-restricted CMV-specific TCR beta clonotypes. Summed frequency of public TCR beta families distinguished CMV carriers with the relevant HLA.

V was clipped by 4 bases and J by 4 bases; unmatched bases: 3. This CDR3 has 16 amino acids. From germline, CDR1 is SEHNR and CDR2 FQNEAQ (reference sequence). This clonotype occurred many times. Its specificity is unknown. TCRdb ran MiXCR on the reads and lists one entry per CDR3 protein. The sample shows approximately 1,000,000 distinct CDR3 sequences, around 30% of them seen only once. The chain has TRBV7-9 and TRBJ2-1; TRBD2 matches 14 bases. The sample was cultured CD8+ T cells from PBMCs, taken from culture after CMV antigen stimulation. This TCR was recovered from a human donor in good health (CMV status not recorded). Some clones in this sample may be carry-over from other donors' samples. The CDR3 bases are TGTGCCAGCAGCTGGGGACTAGCGGGGGTTTACAATGAGCAGTTCTTC. It is translated as CASSWGLAGVYNEQFF.